This entry describes one TCR beta chain. The sample originates from a study of blood T cell repertoires in COVID-19. Only in-frame clones appear in the TCRdb table, and some are missing; sequencing was by immunoSEQ multiplex PCR. The repertoire holds tens of thousands of clones, with around 73% as singletons. The CDR3 is made up of 12 amino acids. Between the trimmed V and J ends, which lost 3 bases and 4 bases, there was a span of 7 bases. Germline CDR1 MDHEN, CDR2 SYDVKM. The genes are TRBV28 and TRBJ2-7; tentatively, D is TRBD1 (6 bases). The receptor was isolated from a man of 80 years or more with acute or convalescent COVID-19. The specimen sequenced was peripheral blood. The CDR3, as DNA: TGTGCCAGCAGTTTGAGGGGGTACGAGCAGTACTTC. Protein: CASSLRGYEQYF.